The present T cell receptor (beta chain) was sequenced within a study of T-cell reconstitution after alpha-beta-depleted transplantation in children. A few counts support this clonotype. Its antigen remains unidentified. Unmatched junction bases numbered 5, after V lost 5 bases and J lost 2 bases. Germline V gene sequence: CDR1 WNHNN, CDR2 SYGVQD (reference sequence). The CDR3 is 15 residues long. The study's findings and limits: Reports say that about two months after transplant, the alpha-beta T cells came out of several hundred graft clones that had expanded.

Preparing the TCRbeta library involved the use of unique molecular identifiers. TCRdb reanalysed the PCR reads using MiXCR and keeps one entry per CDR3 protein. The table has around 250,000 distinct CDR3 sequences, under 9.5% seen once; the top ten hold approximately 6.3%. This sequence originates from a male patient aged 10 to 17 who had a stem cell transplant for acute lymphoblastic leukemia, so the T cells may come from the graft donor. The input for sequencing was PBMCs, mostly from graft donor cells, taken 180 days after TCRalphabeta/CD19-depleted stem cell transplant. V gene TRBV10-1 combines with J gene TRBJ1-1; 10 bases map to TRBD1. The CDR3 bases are TGCGCCAGCAGTAGGGACAGGGGCAGAAACACTGAAGCTTTCTTT. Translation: CASSRDRGRNTEAFF.